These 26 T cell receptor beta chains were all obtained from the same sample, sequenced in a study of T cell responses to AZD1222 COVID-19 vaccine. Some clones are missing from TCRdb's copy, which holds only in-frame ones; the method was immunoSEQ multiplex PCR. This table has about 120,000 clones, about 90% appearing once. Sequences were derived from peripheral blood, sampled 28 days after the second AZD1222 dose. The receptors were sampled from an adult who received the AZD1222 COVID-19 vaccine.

The CDR3 sequence is CASSLTSGRAEYEQYF. DNA of the CDR3: TGCGCCAGCAGCCTCACTAGCGGGAGGGCCGAGTACGAGCAGTACTTC. This chain connects TRBV5-1 to TRBJ2-7; TRBD2 aligns across 13 bases. The CDR3 consists of 16 residues. V gave up 4 bases and J gave up 4 bases; unmatched junction bases: 8. Germline CDR1 reads SGHRS; CDR2 reads YFSETQ.

The CDR3 sequence is CAISESSGRNYEQYF. The CDR3 DNA reads TGTGCCATCAGTGAATCTAGCGGGAGAAACTACGAGCAGTACTTC. The V call is TRBV10-3, the J call TRBJ2-7; 10 bases agree with TRBD2. Germline V gene lookup returns CDR1 ENHRY and CDR2 SYGVKD. V lost 3 bases to trimming and J lost 3 bases; unmatched junction nucleotides: 5. This CDR3 contains 15 residues.

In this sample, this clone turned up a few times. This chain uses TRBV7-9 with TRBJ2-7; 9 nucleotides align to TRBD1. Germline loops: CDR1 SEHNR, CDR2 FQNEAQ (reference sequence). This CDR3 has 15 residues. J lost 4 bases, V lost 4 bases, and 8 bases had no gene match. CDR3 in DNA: TGTGCCAGCAGCTCGCCGACAGGGGGTCAATACGAGCAGTACTTC. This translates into CASSSPTGGQYEQYF.

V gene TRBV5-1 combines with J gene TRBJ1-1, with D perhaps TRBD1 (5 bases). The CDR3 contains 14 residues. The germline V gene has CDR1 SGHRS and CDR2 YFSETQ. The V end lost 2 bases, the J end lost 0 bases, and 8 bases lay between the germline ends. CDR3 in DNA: TGCGCCAGCAGCTTCAGGGATATGAACACTGAAGCTTTCTTT. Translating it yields CASSFRDMNTEAFF.

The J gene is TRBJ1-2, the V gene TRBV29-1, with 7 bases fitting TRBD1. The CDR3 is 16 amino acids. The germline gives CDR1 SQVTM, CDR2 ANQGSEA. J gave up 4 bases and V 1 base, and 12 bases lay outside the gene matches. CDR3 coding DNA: TGCAGCGTTGAAGTTACAGGACAGGTGCTGCCCTATGGCTACACCTTC. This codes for CSVEVTGQVLPYGYTF. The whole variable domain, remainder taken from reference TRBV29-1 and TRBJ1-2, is SAVISQKPSRDICQRGTSLTIQCQVDSQVTMMFWYRQQPGQSLTLIATANQGSEATYESGFVIDKFPISRPNLTFSTLTVSNMSPEDSSIYLCSVEVTGQVLPYGYTFGSGTRLTVV.

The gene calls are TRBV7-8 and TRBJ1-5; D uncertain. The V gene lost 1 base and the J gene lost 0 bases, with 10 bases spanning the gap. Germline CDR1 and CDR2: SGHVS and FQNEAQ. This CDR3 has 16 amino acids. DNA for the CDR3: TGTGCCAGCAGCTTAGGGATTAGAGGTAGCAATCAGCCCCAGCATTTT. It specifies CASSLGIRGSNQPQHF.

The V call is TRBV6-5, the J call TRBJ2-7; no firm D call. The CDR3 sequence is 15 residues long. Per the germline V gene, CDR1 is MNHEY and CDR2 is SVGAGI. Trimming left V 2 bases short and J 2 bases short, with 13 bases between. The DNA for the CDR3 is TGTGCCAGCAGTTACAGTACAATAAATACCTACGAGCAGTACTTC. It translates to CASSYSTINTYEQYF.

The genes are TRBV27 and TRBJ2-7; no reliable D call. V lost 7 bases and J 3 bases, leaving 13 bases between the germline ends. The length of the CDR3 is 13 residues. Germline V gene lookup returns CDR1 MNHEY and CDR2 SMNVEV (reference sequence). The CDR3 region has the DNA TGTGCCAGCACCGCTGGATTACACTACGAGCAGTACTTC. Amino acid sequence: CASTAGLHYEQYF.

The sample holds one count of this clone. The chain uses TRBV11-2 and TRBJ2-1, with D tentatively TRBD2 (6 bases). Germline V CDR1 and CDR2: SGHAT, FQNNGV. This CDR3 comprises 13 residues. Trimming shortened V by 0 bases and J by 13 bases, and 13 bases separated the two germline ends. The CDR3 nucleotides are TGTGCCAGCAGCTTAGATAGGAGGGTTGGACAGTTCTTC. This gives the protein CASSLDRRVGQFF. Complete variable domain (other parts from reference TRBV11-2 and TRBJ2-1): EAGVAQSPRYKIIEKRQSVAFWCNPISGHATLYWYQQILGQGPKLLIQFQNNGVVDDSQLPKDRFSAERLKGVDSTLKIQPAKLEDSAVYLCASSLDRRVGQFFGPGTRLTVL.

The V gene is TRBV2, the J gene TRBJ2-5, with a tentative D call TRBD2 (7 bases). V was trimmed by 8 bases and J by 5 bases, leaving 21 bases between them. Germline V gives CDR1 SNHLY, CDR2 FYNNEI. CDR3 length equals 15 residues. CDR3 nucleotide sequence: TGTGCCAGCGGGGGGGCCGGGGGCGCTAGGGAGACCCAGTACTTC. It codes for CASGGAGGARETQYF.

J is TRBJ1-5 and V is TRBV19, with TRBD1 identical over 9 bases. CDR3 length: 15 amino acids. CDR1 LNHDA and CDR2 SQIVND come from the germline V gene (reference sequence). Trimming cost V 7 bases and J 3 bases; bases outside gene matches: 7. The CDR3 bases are TGTGCCAGTAATGCGGGGACAGGGCACAATCAGCCCCAGCATTTT. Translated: CASNAGTGHNQPQHF. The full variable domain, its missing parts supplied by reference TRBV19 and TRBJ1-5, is DGGITQSPKYLFRKEGQNVTLSCEQNLNHDAMYWYRQDPGQGLRLIYYSQIVNDFQKGDIAEGYSVSREKKESFPLTVTSAQKNPTAFYLCASNAGTGHNQPQHFGDGTRLSIL.

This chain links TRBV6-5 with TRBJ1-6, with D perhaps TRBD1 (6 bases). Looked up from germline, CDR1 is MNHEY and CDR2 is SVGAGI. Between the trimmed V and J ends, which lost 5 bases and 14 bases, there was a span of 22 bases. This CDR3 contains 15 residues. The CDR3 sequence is CASSNRDPVGMALHF. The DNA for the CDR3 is TGTGCCAGCAGTAACAGGGACCCGGTTGGTATGGCCCTCCACTTT.

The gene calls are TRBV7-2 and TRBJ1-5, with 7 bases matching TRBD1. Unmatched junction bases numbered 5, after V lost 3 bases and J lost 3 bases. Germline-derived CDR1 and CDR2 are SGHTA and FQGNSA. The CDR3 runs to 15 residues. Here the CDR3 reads CASSFSQGYNQPQHF. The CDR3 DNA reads TGTGCCAGCAGCTTCTCACAGGGGTACAATCAGCCCCAGCATTTT.

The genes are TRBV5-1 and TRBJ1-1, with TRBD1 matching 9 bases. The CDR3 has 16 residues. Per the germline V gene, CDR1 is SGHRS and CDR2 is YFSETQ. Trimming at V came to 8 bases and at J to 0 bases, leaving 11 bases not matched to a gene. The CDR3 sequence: CASSAGTGNMNTEAFF. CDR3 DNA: TGCGCCAGTTCCGCCGGGACAGGGAACATGAACACTGAAGCTTTCTTT.

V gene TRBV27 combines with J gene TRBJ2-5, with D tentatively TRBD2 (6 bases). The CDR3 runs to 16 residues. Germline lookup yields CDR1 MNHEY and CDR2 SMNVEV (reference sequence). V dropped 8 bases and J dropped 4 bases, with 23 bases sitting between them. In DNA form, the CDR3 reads TGTGCCAGCTCCCCAGAACGGGGGAAACCGCGAGAGACCCAGTACTTC. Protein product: CASSPERGKPRETQYF.

CDR3 sequence: CASSGQGSEAFF. CDR3 in DNA: TGTGCCAGCAGTGGCCAGGGGTCTGAAGCTTTCTTT. V usage is TRBV12-3 or TRBV12-4 and J usage is TRBJ1-1; possible D gene TRBD1, 6 bases. The CDR3 covers 12 residues. Trimming removed 5 bases from V and 6 bases from J, with 10 bases in between.

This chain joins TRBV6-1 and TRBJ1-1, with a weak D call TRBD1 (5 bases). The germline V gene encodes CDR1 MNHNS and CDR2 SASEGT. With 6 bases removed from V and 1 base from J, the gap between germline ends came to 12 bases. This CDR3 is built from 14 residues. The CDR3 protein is CASRRAGRNTEAFF. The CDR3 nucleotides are TGTGCCAGCAGAAGGGCAGGGAGGAACACTGAAGCTTTCTTT.

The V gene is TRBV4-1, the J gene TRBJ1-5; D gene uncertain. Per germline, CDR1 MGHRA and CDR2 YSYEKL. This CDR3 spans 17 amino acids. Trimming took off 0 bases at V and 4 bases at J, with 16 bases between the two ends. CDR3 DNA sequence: TGCGCCAGCAGCCAAGATAGCACCGGGTCCCGTAATCAGCCCCAGCATTTT. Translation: CASSQDSTGSRNQPQHF.

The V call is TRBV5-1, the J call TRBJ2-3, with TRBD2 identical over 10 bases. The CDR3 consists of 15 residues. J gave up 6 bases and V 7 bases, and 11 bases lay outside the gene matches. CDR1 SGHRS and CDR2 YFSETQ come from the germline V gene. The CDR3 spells CASRASSGSLDTQYF. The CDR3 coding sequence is TGCGCCAGCCGTGCATCTAGCGGGAGTCTTGATACGCAGTATTTT.

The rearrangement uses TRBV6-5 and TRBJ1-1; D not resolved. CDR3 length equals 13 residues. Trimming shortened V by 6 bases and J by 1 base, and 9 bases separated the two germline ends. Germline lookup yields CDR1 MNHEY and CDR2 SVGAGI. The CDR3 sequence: CASSLTPNTEAFF. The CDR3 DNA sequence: TGTGCCAGCAGCTTGACACCGAACACTGAAGCTTTCTTT.

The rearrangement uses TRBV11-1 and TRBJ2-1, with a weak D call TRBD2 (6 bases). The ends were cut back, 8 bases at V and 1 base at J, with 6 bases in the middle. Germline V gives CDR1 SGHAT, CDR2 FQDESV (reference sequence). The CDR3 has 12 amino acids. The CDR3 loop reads CASGLSYNEQFF. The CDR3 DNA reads TGTGCCAGCGGACTATCCTACAATGAGCAGTTCTTC. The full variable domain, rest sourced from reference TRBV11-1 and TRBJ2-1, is EAEVAQSPRYKITEKSQAVAFWCDPISGHATLYWYRQILGQGPELLVQFQDESVVDDSQLPKDRFSAERLKGVDSTLKIQPAELGDSAMYLCASGLSYNEQFFGPGTRLTVL.

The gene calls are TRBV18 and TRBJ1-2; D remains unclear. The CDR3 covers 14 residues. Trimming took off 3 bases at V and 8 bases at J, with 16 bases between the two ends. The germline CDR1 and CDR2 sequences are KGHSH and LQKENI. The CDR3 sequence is CASSPPDGLLGYTF. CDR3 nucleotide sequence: TGTGCCAGCTCACCCCCGGACGGATTATTGGGCTACACCTTC.

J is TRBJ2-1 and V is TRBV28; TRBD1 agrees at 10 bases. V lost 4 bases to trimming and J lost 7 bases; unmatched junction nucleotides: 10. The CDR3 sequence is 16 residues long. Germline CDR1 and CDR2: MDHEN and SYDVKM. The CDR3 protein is CASSSPDRGRRNEQFF. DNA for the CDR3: TGTGCCAGCAGTTCGCCTGACAGGGGGCGAAGGAATGAGCAGTTCTTC.

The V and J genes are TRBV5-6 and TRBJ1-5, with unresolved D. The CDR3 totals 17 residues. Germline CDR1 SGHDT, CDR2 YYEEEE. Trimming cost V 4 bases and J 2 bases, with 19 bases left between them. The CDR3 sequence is CASSDNGPPRRNQPQHF. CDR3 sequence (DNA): TGTGCCAGCAGCGACAACGGTCCCCCCCGGCGCAATCAGCCCCAGCATTTT.

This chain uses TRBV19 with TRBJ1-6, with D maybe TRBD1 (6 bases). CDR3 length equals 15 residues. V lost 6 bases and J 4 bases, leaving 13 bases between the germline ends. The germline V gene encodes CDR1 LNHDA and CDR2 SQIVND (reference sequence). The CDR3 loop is CASSPRQEYNSPLHF. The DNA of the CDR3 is TGTGCCAGTAGCCCCAGACAGGAGTATAATTCACCCCTCCACTTT.

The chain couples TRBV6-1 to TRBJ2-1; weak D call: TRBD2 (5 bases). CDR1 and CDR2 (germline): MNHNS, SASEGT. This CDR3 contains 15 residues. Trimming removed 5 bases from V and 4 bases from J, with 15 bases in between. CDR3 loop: CASSPFTRTYNEQFF. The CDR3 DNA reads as TGTGCCAGCAGTCCGTTCACTAGAACTTACAATGAGCAGTTCTTC.